The clone carrying this T cell receptor (beta chain) was picked up many times. This sample was taken from a study of immune characterization of retroperitoneal liposarcoma. The CDR3 spans 12 residues. Germline lookup yields CDR1 MNHNY and CDR2 SVGAGI (reference sequence). Using its own MiXCR run on the PCR reads, TCRdb lists one record per CDR3 protein. The sample has around 10,000 distinct CDR3 sequences; about 23% are singletons. The clonotype comes from a female donor with retroperitoneal liposarcoma. Sequencing was carried out using blood. The chain recombines TRBV6-6 with TRBJ2-1, with unresolved D. Judging by the DNA end, TRBJ2-7 fits better; the J call may be wrong. The CDR3 reads CASSYGRNEQYF. The CDR3 nucleotides read TGTGCCAGCAGTTACGGGCGGAACGAGCAGTACTTC.